These 15 T cell receptor beta chains were sequenced from one sample in a study of molecular identifiers for immune sequencing clone quantification. Each CDR3 protein is one row after TCRdb ran MiXCR on the PCR reads. Of around 460,000 distinct CDR3 sequences listed, over 20% were seen once; the top ten hold around 0.84%. Source material: naive CD8+ T cells from blood, with Jurkat cell RNA spiked in. The subset: FACS-sorted CD8+CD4-CCR7+CD45RA+ naive T cells. These receptors originate from a human donor in good health. Some libraries in this study had Jurkat cell RNA spiked in.

Note on this clonotype: One base away lies a much larger clone, so this may be a sequencing read error. V is TRBV20-1 and J is TRBJ1-4; 10 nucleotides align to TRBD1. Per germline, CDR1 DFQATT and CDR2 SNEGSKA (reference sequence). There are 12 residues in the CDR3. This chain's CDR3 is CSAGQGSERLFF. CDR3 nucleotides: TGCAGTGCGGGACAGGGGTCTGAAAGACTGTTTTTT.

This clonotype was counted many times. V and J are TRBV2 and TRBJ1-1; the match to TRBD1 covers 10 bases. The CDR3 totals 15 residues. CDR1 and CDR2 (germline): SNHLY, FYNNEI. V shed 4 bases and J 9 bases; nucleotides not matched to a gene: 11. The CDR3 DNA follows: TGTGCCAGCAGTGGAAGCCTCGACAGGGGGCTACAAGCTTTCTTT. Protein: CASSGSLDRGLQAFF. Using reference TRBV2 and TRBJ1-1 for the parts outside the CDR3, the full variable domain is EPEVTQTPSHQVTQMGQEVILRCVPISNHLYFYWYRQILGQKVEFLVSFYNNEISEKSEIFDDQFSVERPDGSNFTLKIRSTKLEDSAMYFCASSGSLDRGLQAFFGQGTRLTVV.

This clonotype was observed at least ten times. The chain links TRBV7-9 to TRBJ2-3; D may be TRBD1 (6 bases). Germline lookup yields CDR1 SEHNR and CDR2 FQNEAQ (reference sequence). The ends were cut back, 5 bases at V and 1 base at J, with 13 bases in the middle. CDR3 length: 15 amino acids. The CDR3 DNA follows: TGTGCCAGCAGCACTAGAAGACAGGGCACAGATACGCAGTATTTT. Its translation: CASSTRRQGTDTQYF.

This clonotype showed up just a few times. The rearrangement uses TRBV3-1 and TRBJ2-2; no reliable D call. The CDR3 runs to 15 residues. V dropped 6 bases and J dropped 5 bases, with 16 bases sitting between them. Germline V gives CDR1 LGHDT, CDR2 YNNKEL (reference sequence). As DNA, the CDR3 is TGTGCCAGCAGGAGGTTGGGTCTTGGAACCGGGGAGCTGTTTTTT. As protein: CASRRLGLGTGELFF.

There are many counts of this clonotype. The rearrangement links TRBV7-9 to TRBJ2-7; 11 bases agree with TRBD2. V shed 5 bases and J 2 bases; nucleotides not matched to a gene: 8. The CDR3 has 16 residues. Germline CDR1 reads SEHNR; CDR2 reads FQNEAQ (reference sequence). CDR3 loop: CASSPRTSGYTYEQYF. Here the CDR3 DNA reads TGTGCCAGCAGCCCGAGGACTAGCGGGTACACCTACGAGCAGTACTTC.

This clonotype was observed a handful of times. DNA for the CDR3: TGTGCCATCAAGGTCCCTGTCCGAGCGGGGGGCAGCACAGATACGCAGTATTTT. Translation gives CAIKVPVRAGGSTDTQYF. The V and J genes are TRBV10-3 and TRBJ2-3; 9 bases map to TRBD2. J was trimmed by 0 bases and V by 7 bases; bases with no gene match: 14. Germline V gives CDR1 ENHRY, CDR2 SYGVKD. The CDR3 runs 18 residues.

Note on this clonotype: A much larger clone sits a single nucleotide away, making a read error possible. J is TRBJ2-2 and V is TRBV27; TRBD1 aligns across 8 bases. The V gene end was trimmed by 4 bases and the J gene end by 16 bases; junction bases not matched to a gene: 11. Germline-derived CDR1 and CDR2 are MNHEY and SMNVEV (reference sequence). The CDR3 runs 13 residues. Here the CDR3 DNA reads TGTGCCAGCAGTTCCGATCGACAGGGGATGCAGTTTTTT. Protein: CASSSDRQGMQFF.

The gene calls are TRBV12-3 or TRBV12-4 and TRBJ2-3; no definite D call. Trimming pared 2 bases from V and 6 bases from J, leaving 24 bases between. This CDR3 is built from 18 residues. This chain's CDR3 is CASSLPRRHLIRPDTQYF. The CDR3, as DNA: TGTGCCAGCAGTTTACCGCGAAGACACCTCATTAGACCGGATACGCAGTATTTT.

This clonotype has ten or more counts. The chain joins TRBV5-1 to TRBJ2-1, with TRBD2 identical over 7 bases. The germline gives CDR1 SGHRS, CDR2 YFSETQ. Trimming at V came to 0 bases and at J to 7 bases, leaving 4 bases not matched to a gene. This CDR3 region has 14 residues. CDR3 sequence (DNA): TGCGCCAGCAGCTTGGCAGGCGGGGGAAATGAGCAGTTCTTC. Translating it yields CASSLAGGGNEQFF.

This clonotype was observed at least ten times. The chain links TRBV28 to TRBJ2-7; no definite D call. Germline V CDR1 and CDR2: MDHEN, SYDVKM. V was shortened by 6 bases and J by 4 bases, with 10 bases between the two germline ends. CDR3 size: 12 residues. The CDR3 bases are TGTGCCAGCAGCCACACGATTTACGAGCAGTACTTC. Its translation is CASSHTIYEQYF.

This clonotype came up many times. The J gene is TRBJ2-3, the V gene TRBV12-3 or TRBV12-4; 11 bases align to TRBD2. This CDR3 has 15 residues. V shed 3 bases and J 1 base; nucleotides not matched to a gene: 0. CDR3 coding DNA: TGTGCCAGCAGTTTGACTAGCGGGGGCACAGATACGCAGTATTTT. Its protein is CASSLTSGGTDTQYF.

This clonotype was seen a few times. CDR3 DNA sequence: TGTGCCAGCAGTTTAGAGCGGGAGGGTGCCCACGAGCAGTACTTC. Translating gives CASSLEREGAHEQYF. This chain connects TRBV27 to TRBJ2-7, with 10 bases that match TRBD2. Per the germline V gene, CDR1 is MNHEY and CDR2 is SMNVEV (reference sequence). The CDR3 has 15 amino acids. Germline trimming cut 2 bases from V and 5 bases from J; bases unmatched to any gene: 6.

This clonotype was seen only a few times. V usage is TRBV4-1 and J usage is TRBJ2-7; the D gene is possibly TRBD2 (6 bases). CDR3 length equals 18 residues. Trimming left V 0 bases short and J 6 bases short, with 24 bases between. Germline-derived CDR1 and CDR2 are MGHRA and YSYEKL. The CDR3 spells CASSQDVPGMGLRGEQYF. The CDR3 DNA follows: TGCGCCAGCAGCCAAGATGTCCCCGGGATGGGACTTAGGGGCGAGCAGTACTTC.

A note on this clonotype: A junction end diverges from the germline sequence, so it may reflect a read error. V usage is TRBV2 and J usage is TRBJ2-1; perhaps TRBD1 as D (5 bases). The length of the CDR3 is 13 residues. In germline, CDR1 is SNHLY, CDR2 FYNNEI. The DNA of the CDR3 is TGTGTCAGCAGGCCAGGGCTTAGGAATGAGCAGTTCTTC. As protein: CVSRPGLRNEQFF.

The chain combines TRBV27 with TRBJ1-5; 7 positions match TRBD1. The junction had 3 bases not matched to a gene; V was cut back by 4 bases and J by 0 bases. This CDR3 has 15 amino acids. Germline V lookup: CDR1 MNHEY, CDR2 SMNVEV (reference sequence). In DNA form, the CDR3 reads TGTGCCAGCAGTTCCGGACAGGATAGCAATCAGCCCCAGCATTTT. Its protein product is CASSSGQDSNQPQHF.